The source of this T cell receptor beta chain is a study of long-term antiretroviral therapy in people with HIV. Study-wide results and caveats: After ART, diversity increased yet remained lower than transplant donor controls. Within the repertoire, clones expanded before ART were dominant at all time points. Information on adherence to ART, viral resistance or therapy changes was unavailable. Among HIV repertoires, CDR3 length ranges were narrower than those of controls.

The immunoSEQ assay was v3.0, run at survey level. Profiled with immunoSEQ multiplex PCR; TCRdb holds only in-frame clones, not every one. The sample lists 20,000 to 25,000 clones, 90% to 95% occurring once. CDR3 length: 14 amino acids. Germline V gene lookup returns CDR1 MNHEY and CDR2 SMNVEV (reference sequence). V dropped 3 bases and J dropped 4 bases, with 9 bases sitting between them. The table lists this clone with a few counts. Its antigen is unknown. The source was unsorted PBMCs, collected 4.4 years after starting antiretroviral therapy. This clonotype was sampled from a woman aged 45-65 years with HIV. The V call is TRBV27, the J call TRBJ2-2; D not certain. CDR3 amino acids: CASSLWFGTGELFF. DNA of the CDR3: TGTGCCAGCAGTTTGTGGTTCGGCACCGGGGAGCTGTTTTTT.